The clone carrying this T cell receptor (beta chain) has a handful of counts. What it binds is not known. These data belong to a study of beta chain features in type 1 diabetes. The study, taken as a whole, reports: For Type 1 diabetes patients, all four CD4+ subsets carried TCRB CDR3s that were moderately but significantly shorter.

cDNA synthesis used the whole RNA isolate, giving expressed TCRB sequences. Clones were sequenced by immunoSEQ multiplex PCR, and TCRdb holds only the in-frame ones, with some missing. This table holds about 160,000 clones, under 9.5% found once. The germline CDR1 and CDR2 sequences are MDHEN and SYDVKM. This CDR3 contains 13 residues. V lost 6 bases, J lost 5 bases, and 11 bases lay in between. The TCR comes from a man aged 18 to 29 with type 1 diabetes. Material: central memory CD4+ T cells from blood. The chain is built from TRBV28 and TRBJ1-5; D is possibly TRBD1 (6 bases). The DNA for the CDR3 is TGTGCCAGCAGATACAACAGGGATCAGCCCCAGCATTTT. Translated: CASRYNRDQPQHF.